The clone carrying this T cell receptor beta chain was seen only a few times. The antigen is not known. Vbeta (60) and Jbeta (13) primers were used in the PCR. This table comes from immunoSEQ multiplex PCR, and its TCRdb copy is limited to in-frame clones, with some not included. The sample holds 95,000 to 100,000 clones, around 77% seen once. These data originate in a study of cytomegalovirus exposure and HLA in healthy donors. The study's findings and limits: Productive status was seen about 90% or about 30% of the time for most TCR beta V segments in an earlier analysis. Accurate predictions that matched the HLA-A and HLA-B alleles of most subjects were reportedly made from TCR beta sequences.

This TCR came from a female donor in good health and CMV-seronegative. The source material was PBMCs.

The CDR3 protein is CASSLNAGSNEQFF. CDR3 in DNA: TGCGCCAGCAGCTTGAATGCGGGTAGCAATGAGCAGTTCTTC. This chain joins TRBV5-1 and TRBJ2-1; D perhaps matches TRBD2 (5 bases). This CDR3 spans 14 amino acids. The V gene lost 1 base and the J gene lost 6 bases, with 11 bases spanning the gap. Germline V CDR1 and CDR2: SGHRS, YFSETQ.